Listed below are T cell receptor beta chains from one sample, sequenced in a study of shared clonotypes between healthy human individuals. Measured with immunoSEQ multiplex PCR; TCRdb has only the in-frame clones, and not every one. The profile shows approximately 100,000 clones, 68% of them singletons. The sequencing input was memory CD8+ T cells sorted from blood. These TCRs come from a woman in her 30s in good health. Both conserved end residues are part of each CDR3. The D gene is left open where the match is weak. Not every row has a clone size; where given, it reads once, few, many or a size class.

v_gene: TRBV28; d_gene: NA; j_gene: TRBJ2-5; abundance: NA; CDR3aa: CASSFEKLTGETQYF; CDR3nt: TGTGCCAGCAGTTTTGAGAAGCTCACGGGAGAGACCCAGTACTTC
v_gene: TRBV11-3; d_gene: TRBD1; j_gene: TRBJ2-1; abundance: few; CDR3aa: CASSPHGQGNEQFF; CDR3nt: TGTGCCAGCAGCCCCCACGGACAGGGCAATGAGCAGTTCTTC
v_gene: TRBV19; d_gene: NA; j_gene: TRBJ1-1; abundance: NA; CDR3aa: CASTTGAASIPGAFF; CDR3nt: TGTGCCAGTACCACCGGCGCGGCCTCAATCCCGGGGGCTTTCTTT
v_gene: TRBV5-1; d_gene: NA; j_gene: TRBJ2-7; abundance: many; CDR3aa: CASSLEIAADYEQYF; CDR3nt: TGCGCCAGCAGCTTGGAAATAGCGGCGGACTACGAGCAGTACTTC
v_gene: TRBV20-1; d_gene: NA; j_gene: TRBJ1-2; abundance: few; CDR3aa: CSATLPGYTF; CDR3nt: TGCAGTGCCACTCTTCCTGGCTACACCTTC
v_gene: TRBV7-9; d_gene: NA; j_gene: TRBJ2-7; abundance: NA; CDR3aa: CASSSSSGTHSYEQYF; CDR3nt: TGTGCCAGCAGCTCCTCCTCTGGGACACACTCCTACGAGCAGTACTTC
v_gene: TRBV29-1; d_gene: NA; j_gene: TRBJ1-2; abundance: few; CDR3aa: CSVARVYGYTF; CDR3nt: TGCAGCGTTGCCAGGGTCTATGGCTACACCTTC
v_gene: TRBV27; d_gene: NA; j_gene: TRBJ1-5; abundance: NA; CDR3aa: CASSLLSPATYSNQPQHF; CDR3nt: TGTGCCAGCAGTTTATTGTCTCCCGCCACGTATAGCAATCAGCCCCAGCATTTT
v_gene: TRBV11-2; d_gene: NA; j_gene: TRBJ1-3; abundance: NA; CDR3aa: CASSSGQFLGNTIYF; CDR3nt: TGTGCCAGCAGCTCAGGACAGTTCTTAGGAAACACCATATATTTT
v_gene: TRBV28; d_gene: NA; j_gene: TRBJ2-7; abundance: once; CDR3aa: CASQKVTGPYEQYF; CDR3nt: TGTGCCAGCCAAAAAGTAACAGGGCCCTACGAGCAGTACTTC
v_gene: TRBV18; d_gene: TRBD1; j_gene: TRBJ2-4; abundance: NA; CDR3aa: CASSPHRGRSSVIQYF; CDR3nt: TGTGCCAGCTCACCACACAGGGGGAGATCATCCGTGATTCAGTACTTC
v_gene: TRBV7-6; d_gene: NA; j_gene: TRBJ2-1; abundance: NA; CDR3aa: CASSFGPGAAQLNEQFF; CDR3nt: TGTGCCAGCAGCTTCGGCCCGGGGGCGGCGCAACTCAATGAGCAGTTCTTC
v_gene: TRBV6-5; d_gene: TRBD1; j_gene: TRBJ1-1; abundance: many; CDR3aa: CASSTGTGKNTEAFF; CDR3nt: TGTGCCAGCAGTACTGGGACAGGGAAGAACACTGAAGCTTTCTTT
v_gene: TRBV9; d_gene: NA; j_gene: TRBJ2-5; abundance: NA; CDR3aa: CASSRPRETQYF; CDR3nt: TGTGCCAGCAGCAGGCCACGGGAGACCCAGTACTTC
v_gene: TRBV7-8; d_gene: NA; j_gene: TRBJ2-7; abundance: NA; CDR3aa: CASSLWYSSYEQYF; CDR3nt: TGTGCCAGCAGCTTATGGTATAGCTCCTACGAGCAGTACTTC
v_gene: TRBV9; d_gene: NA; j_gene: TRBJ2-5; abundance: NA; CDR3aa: CASSVQDSEETQYF; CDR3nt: TGTGCCAGCAGCGTACAAGACAGTGAAGAGACCCAGTACTTC
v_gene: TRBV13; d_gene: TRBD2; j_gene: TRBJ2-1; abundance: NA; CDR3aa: CASSLAQGTNYNEQFF; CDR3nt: TGTGCCAGCAGCTTAGCACAAGGGACTAATTACAATGAGCAGTTCTTC
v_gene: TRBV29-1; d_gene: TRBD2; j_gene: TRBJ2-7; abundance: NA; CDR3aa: CSVAGTSGTLDEQYF; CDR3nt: TGCAGCGTTGCCGGGACTAGCGGGACGCTCGACGAGCAGTACTTC
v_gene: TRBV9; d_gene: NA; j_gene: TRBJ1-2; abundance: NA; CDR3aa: CASSVGGNYGYTF; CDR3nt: TGTGCCAGCAGCGTAGGGGGGAACTATGGCTACACCTTC
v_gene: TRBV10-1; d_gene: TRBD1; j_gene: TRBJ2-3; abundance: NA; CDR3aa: CASSEAATGQTDTQYF; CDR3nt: TGCGCCAGCAGTGAAGCCGCGACAGGGCAGACAGATACGCAGTATTTT
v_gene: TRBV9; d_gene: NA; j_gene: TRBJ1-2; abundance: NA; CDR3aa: CASSGWTDTIYGYTF; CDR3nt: TGTGCCAGCAGTGGATGGACAGACACTATCTATGGCTACACCTTC
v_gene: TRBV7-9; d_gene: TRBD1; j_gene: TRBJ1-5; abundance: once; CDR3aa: CASSPQGAGNQPQHF; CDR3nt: TGTGCCAGCAGCCCACAGGGGGCTGGGAATCAGCCCCAGCATTTT
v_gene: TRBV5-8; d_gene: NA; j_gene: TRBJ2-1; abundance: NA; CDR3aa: CASSWGPPGNEQFF; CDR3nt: TGTGCCAGCAGCTGGGGACCCCCGGGAAATGAGCAGTTCTTC
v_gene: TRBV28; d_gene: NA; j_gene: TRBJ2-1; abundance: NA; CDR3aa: CASSRGGVLTYNEQFF; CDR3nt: TGTGCCAGCAGTAGGGGGGGCGTACTAACCTACAATGAGCAGTTCTTC
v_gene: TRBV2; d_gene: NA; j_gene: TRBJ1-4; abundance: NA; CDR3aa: CASSEGGVGLFF; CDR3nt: TGTGCCAGCAGTGAAGGAGGGGTGGGGCTGTTTTTT
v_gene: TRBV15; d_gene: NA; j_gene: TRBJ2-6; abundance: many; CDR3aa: CATSRDRGSGANVLTF; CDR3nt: TGTGCCACCAGCAGAGATAGGGGTTCTGGGGCCAACGTCCTGACTTTC
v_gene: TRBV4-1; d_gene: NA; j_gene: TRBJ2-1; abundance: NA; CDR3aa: CASSLVDEQFF; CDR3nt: TGCGCCAGCAGCCTAGTCGATGAGCAGTTCTTC
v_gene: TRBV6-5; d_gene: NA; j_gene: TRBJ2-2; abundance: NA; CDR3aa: CATRPQTGELFF; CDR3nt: TGTGCCACACGGCCCCAGACCGGGGAGCTGTTTTTT
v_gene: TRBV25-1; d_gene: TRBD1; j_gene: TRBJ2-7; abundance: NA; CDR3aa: CASSQGTELYEQYF; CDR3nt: TGTGCCAGCAGCCAGGGGACAGAACTTTACGAGCAGTACTTC
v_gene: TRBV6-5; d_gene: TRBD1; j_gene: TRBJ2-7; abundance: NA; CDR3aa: CASRGDRGFFEQYF; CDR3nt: TGTGCCAGCAGGGGGGACAGGGGTTTTTTTGAGCAGTACTTC
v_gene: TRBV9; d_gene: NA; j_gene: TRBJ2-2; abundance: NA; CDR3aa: CASSFGGTGELFF; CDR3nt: TGTGCCAGCAGCTTCGGAGGCACCGGGGAGCTGTTTTTT
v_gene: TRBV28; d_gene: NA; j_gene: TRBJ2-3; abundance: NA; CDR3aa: CASSLDTDTQYF; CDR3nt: TGTGCCAGCTCTCTGGACACAGATACGCAGTATTTT
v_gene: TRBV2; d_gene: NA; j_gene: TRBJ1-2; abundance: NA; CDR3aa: CASSGQPLIGGYTF; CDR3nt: TGTGCCAGCAGTGGACAGCCTCTTATCGGTGGCTACACCTTC
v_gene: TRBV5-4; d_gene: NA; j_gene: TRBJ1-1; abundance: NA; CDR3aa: CASSLTGTEAFF; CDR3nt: TGTGCCAGCAGCTTGACGGGAACTGAAGCTTTCTTT
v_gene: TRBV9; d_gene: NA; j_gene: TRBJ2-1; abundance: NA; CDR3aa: CASSGEGPNEQFF; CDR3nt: TGTGCCAGCAGCGGCGAAGGACCCAATGAGCAGTTCTTC
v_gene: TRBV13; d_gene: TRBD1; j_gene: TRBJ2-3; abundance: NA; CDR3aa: CASSPQGDSTDTQYF; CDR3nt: TGTGCCAGCAGCCCTCAGGGGGACAGCACAGATACGCAGTATTTT
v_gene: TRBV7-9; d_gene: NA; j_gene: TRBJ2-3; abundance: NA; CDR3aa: CASRDITDTQYF; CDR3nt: TGTGCCAGCAGAGACATCACAGATACGCAGTATTTT
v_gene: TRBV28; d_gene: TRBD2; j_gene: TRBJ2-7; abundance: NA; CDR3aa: CASSLGEGTYEQYF; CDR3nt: TGTGCCAGCAGCCTGGGGGAGGGGACCTACGAGCAGTACTTC
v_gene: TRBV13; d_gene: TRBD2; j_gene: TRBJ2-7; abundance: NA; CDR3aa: CASSPLGLAGYEQYF; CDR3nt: TGTGCCAGCAGCCCCCTGGGACTAGCAGGTTACGAGCAGTACTTC
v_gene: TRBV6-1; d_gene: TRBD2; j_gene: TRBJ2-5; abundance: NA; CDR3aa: CASRGLADETQYF; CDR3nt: TGTGCCAGCAGGGGACTAGCGGACGAGACCCAGTACTTC
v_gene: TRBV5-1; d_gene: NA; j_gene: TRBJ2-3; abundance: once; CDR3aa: CASSWGDRSTDTQYF; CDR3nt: TGCGCCAGCAGCTGGGGGGACAGAAGCACAGATACGCAGTATTTT
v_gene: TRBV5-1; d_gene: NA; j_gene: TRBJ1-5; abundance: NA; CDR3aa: CASSLDGNHVSNQPQHF; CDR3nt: TGCGCCAGCAGCTTGGACGGGAATCACGTTAGCAATCAGCCCCAGCATTTT
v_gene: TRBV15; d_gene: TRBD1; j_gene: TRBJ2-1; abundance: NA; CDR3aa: CATSRDRGPNEQFF; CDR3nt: TGTGCCACCAGCAGGGACAGGGGGCCTAATGAGCAGTTCTTC
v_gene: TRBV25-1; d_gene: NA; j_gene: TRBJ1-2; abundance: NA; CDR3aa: CASSPQGTTRKNGYTF; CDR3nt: TGTGCCAGCAGTCCCCAAGGGACAACCCGGAAAAATGGCTACACCTTC
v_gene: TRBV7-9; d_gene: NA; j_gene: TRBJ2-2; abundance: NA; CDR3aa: CASSFSYGAGELFF; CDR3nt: TGTGCCAGCAGCTTCTCTTACGGTGCCGGGGAGCTGTTTTTT
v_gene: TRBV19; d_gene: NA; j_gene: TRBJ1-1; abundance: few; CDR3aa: CASSVTGRNTEAFF; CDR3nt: TGTGCCAGTAGCGTCACAGGACGGAACACTGAAGCTTTCTTT
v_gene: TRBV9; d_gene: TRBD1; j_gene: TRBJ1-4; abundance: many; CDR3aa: CASSVGGTGLEKLFF; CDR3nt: TGTGCCAGCAGCGTAGGAGGGACAGGCCTCGAAAAACTGTTTTTT
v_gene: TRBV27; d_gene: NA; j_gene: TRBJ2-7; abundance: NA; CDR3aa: CASSPGGRSYEQYF; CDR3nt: TGTGCCAGCAGCCCCGGGGGACGGTCCTACGAGCAGTACTTC
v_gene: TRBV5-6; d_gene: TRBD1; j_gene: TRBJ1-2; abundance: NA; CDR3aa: CASSATGGENNRGYTF; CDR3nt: TGTGCCAGCAGCGCTACAGGGGGCGAGAACAACAGAGGCTACACCTTC
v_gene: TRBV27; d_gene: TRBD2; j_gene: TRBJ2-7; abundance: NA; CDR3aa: CASSLLAGGPEQYF; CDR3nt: TGTGCCAGCAGCCTCCTAGCGGGAGGGCCCGAGCAGTACTTC